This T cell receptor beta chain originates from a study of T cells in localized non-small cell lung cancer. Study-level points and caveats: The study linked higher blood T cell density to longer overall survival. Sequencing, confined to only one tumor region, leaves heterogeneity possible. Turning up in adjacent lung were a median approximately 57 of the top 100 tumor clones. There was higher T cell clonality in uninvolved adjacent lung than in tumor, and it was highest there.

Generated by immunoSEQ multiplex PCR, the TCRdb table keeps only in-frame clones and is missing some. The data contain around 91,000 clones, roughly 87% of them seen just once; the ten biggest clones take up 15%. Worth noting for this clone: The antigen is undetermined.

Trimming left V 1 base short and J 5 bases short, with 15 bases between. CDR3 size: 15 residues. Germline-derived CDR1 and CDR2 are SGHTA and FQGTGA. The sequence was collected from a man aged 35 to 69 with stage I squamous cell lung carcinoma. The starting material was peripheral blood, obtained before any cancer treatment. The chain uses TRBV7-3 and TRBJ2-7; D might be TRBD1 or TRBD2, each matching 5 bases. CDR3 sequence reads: CASSLMGPGDDEQYF. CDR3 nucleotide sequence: TGTGCCAGCAGCTTAATGGGCCCCGGGGACGACGAGCAGTACTTC.